This TCR beta chain emerged from a study of blood T cells in healthy people across ages. A second 7 to 11 cycle PCR used barcoded and J-beta primers. Samples each returned at least 2.5 million CDR3-containing paired-end reads. Via MiXCR, TCRdb re-called the 5' RACE reads, giving one row per CDR3 protein. There are 550,000 to 600,000 distinct CDR3 sequences in the sample; approximately 30% occur only once, and roughly 20% lies in the top ten. In this sample, this clonotype turned up a few times. Its antigen is still unknown. Staff drew around 10 milliliters of peripheral blood from each donor. Every sample yielded at least 6.5 million isolated PBMCs. Study-level results: Using unsorted PBMCs precluded a conclusive naive versus antigen-experienced comparison.

In germline, CDR1 is KGHSH, CDR2 LQKENI. The CDR3 sequence is 14 residues long. Sequenced sample: blood. This clonotype was obtained from a woman between 65 and 79 years old in good health. The rearrangement joins TRBV18 to TRBJ2-1, with no clear D. The end of the DNA fits TRBJ2-5 better, so the J call may be wrong. Here the CDR3 reads CASSPPSLGETQYF. DNA of the CDR3: TGTGCCAGCTCACCACCGTCGTTGGGGGAGACCCAGTACTTC.